The present T cell receptor beta chain was sequenced within a study of OX40 agonist ivuxolimab in advanced cancers. Study-level background: In this trial design, patients received ivuxolimab intravenously at 0.01 to 10 mg/kg every 2 weeks. Regarding the study as a whole: Several nonresponders also turned out to have low normalized T-cell clonal expansion.

Collection of blood occurred at baseline, at cycle 4 day 1, and at cycle 7 day 1. CDR3 length equals 12 residues. V lost 5 bases and J lost 0, with 7 bases in between. Germline V gene lookup returns CDR1 SQVTM and CDR2 ANQGSEA. Note on this clone: What it recognizes is unknown.

Clones were sequenced by immunoSEQ multiplex PCR, and TCRdb holds only the in-frame ones, with some missing. This sample yields tens of thousands of clones, of which more than 85% are seen a single time; almost 9.5% belongs to the top ten. The TCR was taken from an adult with an advanced solid tumor such as melanoma, head and neck, liver or kidney cancer. This rearrangement joins TRBV29-1 to TRBJ1-1; D ambiguous. Here the sequenced sample was CD4+ or CD8+ T cells sorted from blood, taken in a trial of the OX40 agonist ivuxolimab. The CDR3 DNA reads TGCAGCGTTATTAATATGAACACTGAAGCTTTCTTT. Its translation is CSVINMNTEAFF.